This T cell receptor (beta chain) originates from a study of blood T cell repertoires in COVID-19. Study-level information: The study drew acute and convalescent COVID-19 samples from the United States, Italy and Spain.

Residents of about two dozen US areas, aged 18 to 89 years, made up the participants. Recovery among Cohort 3 donors was established by two negative PCRs, clearance, or symptom resolution. The data were produced by immunoSEQ multiplex PCR, yet TCRdb's version contains in-frame clones alone and is incomplete. The sample consists of hundreds of thousands of clones, less than 90% of them appearing once. The germline V gene encodes CDR1 SGHTS and CDR2 YDEGEE. V dropped 4 bases and J dropped 2; count of bases not matched to a gene: 8. The CDR3 covers 17 residues. This TCR was recovered from a woman aged 45-65 years who had recovered from COVID-19. The chain links TRBV5-8 to TRBJ2-1; TRBD2 agrees at 11 bases. Input material: PBMCs or T cells enriched from blood (not recorded which). CDR3 loop: CASSRQQLAGAYNEQFF. The CDR3 DNA is TGTGCCAGCAGCCGACAACAACTAGCGGGAGCCTACAATGAGCAGTTCTTC.